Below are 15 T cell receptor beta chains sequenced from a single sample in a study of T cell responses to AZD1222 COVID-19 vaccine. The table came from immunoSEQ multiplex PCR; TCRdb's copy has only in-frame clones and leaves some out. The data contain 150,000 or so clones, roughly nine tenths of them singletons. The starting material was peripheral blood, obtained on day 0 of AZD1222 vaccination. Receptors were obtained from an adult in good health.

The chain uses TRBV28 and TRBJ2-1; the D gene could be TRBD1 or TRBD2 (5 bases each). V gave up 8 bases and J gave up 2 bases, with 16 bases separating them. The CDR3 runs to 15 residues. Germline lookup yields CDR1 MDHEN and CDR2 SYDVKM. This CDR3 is CASQLGTTTYNEQFF. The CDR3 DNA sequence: TGTGCCAGCCAACTCGGGACGACTACCTACAATGAGCAGTTCTTC.

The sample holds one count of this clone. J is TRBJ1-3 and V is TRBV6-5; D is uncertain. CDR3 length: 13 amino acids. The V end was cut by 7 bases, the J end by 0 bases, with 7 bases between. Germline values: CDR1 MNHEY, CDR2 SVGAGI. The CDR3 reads CASTRPSGNTIYF. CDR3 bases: TGTGCCAGCACTCGACCCTCTGGAAACACCATATATTTT.

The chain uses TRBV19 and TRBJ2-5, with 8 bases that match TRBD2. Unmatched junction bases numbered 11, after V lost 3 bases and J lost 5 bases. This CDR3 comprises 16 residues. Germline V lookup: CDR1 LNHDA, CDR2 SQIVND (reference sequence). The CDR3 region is CASSIRAGDIFETQYF. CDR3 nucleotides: TGTGCCAGTAGTATCCGAGCGGGGGACATTTTTGAGACCCAGTACTTC.

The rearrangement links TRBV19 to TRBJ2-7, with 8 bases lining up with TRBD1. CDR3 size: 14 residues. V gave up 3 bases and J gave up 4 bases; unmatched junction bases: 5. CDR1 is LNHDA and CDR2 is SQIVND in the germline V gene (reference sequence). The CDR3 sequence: CASSISGGPYEQYF. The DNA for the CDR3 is TGTGCCAGTAGTATTTCAGGGGGCCCGTACGAGCAGTACTTC.

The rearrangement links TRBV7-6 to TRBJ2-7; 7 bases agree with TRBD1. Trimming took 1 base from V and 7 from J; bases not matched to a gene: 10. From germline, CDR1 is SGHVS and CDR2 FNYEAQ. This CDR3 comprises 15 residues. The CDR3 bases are TGTGCCAGCAGCTTAGAGGGGGCTCTCCCGAGAGAGCAGTACTTC. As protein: CASSLEGALPREQYF.

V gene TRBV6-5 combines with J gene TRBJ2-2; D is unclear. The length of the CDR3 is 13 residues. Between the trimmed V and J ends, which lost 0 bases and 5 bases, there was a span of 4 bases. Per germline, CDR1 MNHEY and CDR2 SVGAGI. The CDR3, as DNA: TGTGCCAGCAGTTACTCGGCGACCGGGGAGCTGTTTTTT. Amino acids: CASSYSATGELFF.

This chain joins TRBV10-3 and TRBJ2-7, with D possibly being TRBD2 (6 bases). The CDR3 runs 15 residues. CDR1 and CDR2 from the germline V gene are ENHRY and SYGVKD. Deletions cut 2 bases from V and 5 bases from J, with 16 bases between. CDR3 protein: CAISEVQAGINEQYF. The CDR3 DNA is TGTGCCATCAGTGAGGTACAAGCGGGTATTAACGAGCAGTACTTC.

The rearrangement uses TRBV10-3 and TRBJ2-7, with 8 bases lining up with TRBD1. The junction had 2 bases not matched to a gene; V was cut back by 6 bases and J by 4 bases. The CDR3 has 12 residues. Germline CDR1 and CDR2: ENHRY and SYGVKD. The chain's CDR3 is CAIRDRVYEQYF. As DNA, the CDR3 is TGTGCCATCAGGGACAGGGTTTACGAGCAGTACTTC.

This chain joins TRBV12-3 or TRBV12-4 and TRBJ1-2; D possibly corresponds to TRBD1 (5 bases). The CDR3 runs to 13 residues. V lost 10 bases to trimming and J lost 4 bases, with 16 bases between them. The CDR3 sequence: CATGAADRYGYTF. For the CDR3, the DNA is TGTGCCACCGGGGCGGCAGATCGCTATGGCTACACCTTC.

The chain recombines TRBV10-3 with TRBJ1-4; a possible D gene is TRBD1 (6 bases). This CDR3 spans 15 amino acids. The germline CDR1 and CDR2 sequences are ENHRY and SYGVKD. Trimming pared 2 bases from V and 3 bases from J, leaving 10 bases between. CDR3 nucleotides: TGTGCCATCAGTGAGGATAGGGGGGCTAATGAAAAACTGTTTTTT. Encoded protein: CAISEDRGANEKLFF.

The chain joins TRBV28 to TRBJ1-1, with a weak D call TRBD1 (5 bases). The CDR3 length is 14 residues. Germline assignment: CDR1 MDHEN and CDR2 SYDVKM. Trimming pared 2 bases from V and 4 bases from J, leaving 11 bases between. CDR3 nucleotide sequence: TGTGCCAGCAGTTTACAGGGAGGAGGCACTGAAGCTTTCTTT. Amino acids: CASSLQGGGTEAFF.

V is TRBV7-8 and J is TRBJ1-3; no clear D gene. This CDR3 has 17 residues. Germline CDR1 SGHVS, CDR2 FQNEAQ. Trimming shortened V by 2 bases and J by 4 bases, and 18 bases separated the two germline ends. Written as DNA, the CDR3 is TGTGCCAGCAGCTTAAGTTCATTGGGAACGGGCGGAAACACCATATATTTT. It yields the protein CASSLSSLGTGGNTIYF.

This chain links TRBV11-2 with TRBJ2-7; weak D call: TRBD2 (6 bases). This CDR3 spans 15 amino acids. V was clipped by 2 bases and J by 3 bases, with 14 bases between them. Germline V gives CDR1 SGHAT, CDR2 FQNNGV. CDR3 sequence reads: CASSLPRGLSYEQYF. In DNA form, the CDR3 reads TGTGCCAGCAGCTTACCGCGGGGCCTGAGCTACGAGCAGTACTTC.

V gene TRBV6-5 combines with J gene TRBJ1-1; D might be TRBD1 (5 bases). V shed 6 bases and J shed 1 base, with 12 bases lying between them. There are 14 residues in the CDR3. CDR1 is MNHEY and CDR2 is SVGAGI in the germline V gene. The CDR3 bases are TGTGCCAGCAGCAGGCGGGGGGAGAACACTGAAGCTTTCTTT. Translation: CASSRRGENTEAFF.

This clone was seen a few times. As DNA, the CDR3 is TGTGCCAGCAGTTACGGGGGGACTCGGGGCTACACCTTC. It yields the protein CASSYGGTRGYTF. The J gene is TRBJ1-2, the V gene TRBV6-5, with D possibly matching TRBD1 (5 bases). The ends were cut back, 2 bases at V and 8 bases at J, with 12 bases in the middle. CDR1 is MNHEY and CDR2 is SVGAGI in the germline V gene. This CDR3 is 13 amino acids long.